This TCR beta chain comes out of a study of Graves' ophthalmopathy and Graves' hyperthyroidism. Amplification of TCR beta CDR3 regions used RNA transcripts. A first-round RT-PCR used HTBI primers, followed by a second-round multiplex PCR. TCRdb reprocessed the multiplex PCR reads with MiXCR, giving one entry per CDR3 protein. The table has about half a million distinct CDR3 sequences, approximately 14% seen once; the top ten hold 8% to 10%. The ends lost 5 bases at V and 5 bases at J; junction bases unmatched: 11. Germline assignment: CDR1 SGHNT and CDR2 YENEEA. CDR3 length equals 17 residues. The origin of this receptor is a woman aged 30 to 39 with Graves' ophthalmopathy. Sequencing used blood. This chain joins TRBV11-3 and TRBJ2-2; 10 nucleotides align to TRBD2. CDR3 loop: CASSPGLAESWTGELFF. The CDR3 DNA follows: TGTGCCAGCAGCCCCGGACTAGCGGAGAGTTGGACCGGGGAGCTGTTTTTT.